The 10 T cell receptor beta chains in this list originate from one sample, sequenced in a study of blood T cell repertoires in COVID-19. Profiled with immunoSEQ multiplex PCR; TCRdb holds only in-frame clones, not every one. The sample records hundreds of thousands of clones, roughly 86% being singletons. The specimen sequenced was peripheral blood. The receptor source for this set is a woman aged 70 to 79 with COVID-19, enrolled during active disease.

J is TRBJ1-4 and V is TRBV11-2; 7 bases align to TRBD1. Unmatched junction bases numbered 13, after V lost 4 bases and J lost 8 bases. Germline V gives CDR1 SGHAT, CDR2 FQNNGV. The CDR3 spans 16 residues. CDR3 DNA sequence: TGTGCCAGCAGCTCCTCACACCAGGGGGGTGAAGAAAAACTGTTTTTT. Translation gives CASSSSHQGGEEKLFF.

This rearrangement joins TRBV30 to TRBJ1-2; no clear D. The germline V gene has CDR1 GTSNPN and CDR2 SVGIG (reference sequence). Trimming stripped 5 bases from V and 6 bases from J, with 13 bases between. The CDR3 is 12 amino acids. The CDR3 nucleotides are TGTGCCTGGGAAAGTGGAGCACATGGCTACACCTTC. It specifies CAWESGAHGYTF.

This chain uses TRBV4-2 with TRBJ1-2; TRBD1 is a possible D gene (5 bases). Looked up from germline, CDR1 is LGHNA and CDR2 is YNFKEQ. The CDR3 sequence is 17 residues long. Trimming pared 0 bases from V and 0 bases from J, leaving 14 bases between. The CDR3 loop is CASSQEGAEPPNYGYTF. CDR3 DNA sequence: TGTGCCAGCAGCCAAGAAGGGGCAGAACCACCTAACTATGGCTACACCTTC.

The chain is built from TRBV29-1 and TRBJ1-5; 9 bases align to TRBD1. Germline V gene data show CDR1 as SQVTM and CDR2 as ANQGSEA. The CDR3 is 14 amino acids. The V and J ends lost 6 bases and 1 base, in that order; junction bases with no gene match: 4. CDR3 bases: TGCAGCGTCTTGACAGGGGGAAGCAATCAGCCCCAGCATTTT. Translating gives CSVLTGGSNQPQHF. Using reference TRBV29-1 and TRBJ1-5 for the parts outside the CDR3, the full variable domain is SAVISQKPSRDICQRGTSLTIQCQVDSQVTMMFWYRQQPGQSLTLIATANQGSEATYESGFVIDKFPISRPNLTFSTLTVSNMSPEDSSIYLCSVLTGGSNQPQHFGDGTRLSIL.

This clone has a handful of counts. The gene calls are TRBV7-2 and TRBJ2-2; D possibly corresponds to TRBD2 (5 bases). CDR3 length: 17 residues. V lost 0 bases and J lost 0, with 11 bases in between. Germline loops: CDR1 SGHTA, CDR2 FQGNSA. CDR3 amino acids: CASSLARGIPNTGELFF. In DNA, the CDR3 is TGTGCCAGCAGCTTAGCGCGAGGGATCCCGAACACCGGGGAGCTGTTTTTT.

The chain links TRBV30 to TRBJ1-3, with unresolved D. V lost 3 bases and J 4 bases, leaving 25 bases between the germline ends. CDR3 length: 18 amino acids. Germline lookup yields CDR1 GTSNPN and CDR2 SVGIG (reference sequence). The DNA of the CDR3 is TGTGCCTGGAGGCCGTTAAAAAATTTGGCTAGCTTGGGAAACACCATATATTTT. This codes for CAWRPLKNLASLGNTIYF.

This clone has a handful of counts. The sample contains more than one DNA sequence encoding this CDR3. This chain joins TRBV18 and TRBJ1-2; D might be TRBD1 (5 bases). The V gene's germline CDR1 is KGHSH and CDR2 LQKENI. V gave up 5 bases and J gave up 4 bases, with 5 bases separating them. This CDR3 region has 11 residues. DNA for the CDR3: TGTGCCAGCTCAGACAGCTATGGCTACACCTTC. Amino acid sequence: CASSDSYGYTF.

V usage is TRBV28 and J usage is TRBJ2-2; maybe TRBD2 (5 bases). This CDR3 has 14 amino acids. The V and J ends lost 4 bases and 4 bases respectively, with 10 bases between them. CDR1 and CDR2 from the germline V gene are MDHEN and SYDVKM. The CDR3 DNA follows: TGTGCCAGCAGTTCCCGGGATAGCACCGGGGAGCTGTTTTTT. Translation: CASSSRDSTGELFF.

On this clone: The same CDR3 arises from other DNA sequences in this sample as well. Here the CDR3 reads CASSLGGGSYNEQFF. The DNA of the CDR3 is TGTGCCAGCAGCTTGGGTGGGGGGTCCTACAATGAGCAGTTCTTC. The chain employs TRBV5-4 and TRBJ2-1; D possibly corresponds to TRBD2 (6 bases). Germline CDR1 is SGHNT and CDR2 is YYREEE (reference sequence). Trimming removed 0 bases at V and 1 base at J, with 8 bases between. This CDR3 contains 15 residues.

This chain uses TRBV9 with TRBJ1-1, with TRBD1 as a possible D gene (5 bases). From germline, CDR1 is SGDLS and CDR2 YYNGEE. This CDR3 is built from 14 residues. The V gene lost 1 base and the J gene lost 3 bases, with 10 bases spanning the gap. This CDR3 is CASSVRGGDTEAFF. CDR3 nucleotides: TGTGCCAGCAGCGTACGGGGCGGGGACACTGAAGCTTTCTTT.